One T cell receptor beta chain is described in this entry. Its antigen is currently unknown. In germline, CDR1 is DFQATT, CDR2 SNEGSKA (reference sequence). V was clipped by 2 bases and J by 2 bases; unmatched bases: 6. The CDR3 runs to 15 residues. The source of the sample is a study of post-analysis software for immune sequencing data. Findings and caveats of the study: Among 5 or 6 TRBV segments more frequent in patients than controls were TRBV5-6, TRBV5-1 and TRBV20-1. Controls showed significantly higher normalized Chao1 diversity than did multiple sclerosis patients.

Unique molecular identifiers were carried by the TCR beta cDNA libraries. One entry per CDR3 protein results from TCRdb running MiXCR on the PCR reads. Among 700,000 to 900,000 distinct CDR3 sequences listed, around 45% were seen once. The chain is built from TRBV20-1 and TRBJ2-3, with 8 bases that match TRBD2. This receptor was obtained from a girl aged 10 to 17 with multiple sclerosis. The sequenced sample consisted of blood. The CDR3 sequence is CSARLLAELTDTQYF. The CDR3, as DNA: TGCAGTGCTAGATTACTAGCGGAGCTCACAGATACGCAGTATTTT.